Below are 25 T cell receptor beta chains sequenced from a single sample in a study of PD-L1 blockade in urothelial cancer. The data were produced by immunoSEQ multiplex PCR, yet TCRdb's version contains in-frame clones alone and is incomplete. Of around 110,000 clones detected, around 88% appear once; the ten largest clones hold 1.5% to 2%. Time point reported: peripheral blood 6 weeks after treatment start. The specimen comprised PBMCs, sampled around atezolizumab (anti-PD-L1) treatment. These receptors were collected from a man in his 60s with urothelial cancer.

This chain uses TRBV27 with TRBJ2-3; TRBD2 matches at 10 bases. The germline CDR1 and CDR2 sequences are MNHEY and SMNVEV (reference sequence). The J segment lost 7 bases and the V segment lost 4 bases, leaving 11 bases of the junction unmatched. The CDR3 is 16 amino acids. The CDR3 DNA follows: TGTGCCAGCAGTTGGGGAGGACTAGCGGTACCGTATACGCAGTATTTT. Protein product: CASSWGGLAVPYTQYF.

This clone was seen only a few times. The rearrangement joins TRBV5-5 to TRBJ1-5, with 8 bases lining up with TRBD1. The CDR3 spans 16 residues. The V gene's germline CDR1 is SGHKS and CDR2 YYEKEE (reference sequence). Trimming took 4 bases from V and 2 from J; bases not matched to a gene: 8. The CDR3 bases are TGTGCCAGCAGCCCTGGACAGGGAGTGGGCAATCAGCCCCAGCATTTT. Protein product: CASSPGQGVGNQPQHF. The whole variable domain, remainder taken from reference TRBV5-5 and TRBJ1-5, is DAGVTQSPTHLIKTRGQQVTLRCSPISGHKSVSWYQQVLGQGPQFIFQYYEKEERGRGNFPDRFSARQFPNYSSELNVNALLLGDSALYLCASSPGQGVGNQPQHFGDGTRLSIL.

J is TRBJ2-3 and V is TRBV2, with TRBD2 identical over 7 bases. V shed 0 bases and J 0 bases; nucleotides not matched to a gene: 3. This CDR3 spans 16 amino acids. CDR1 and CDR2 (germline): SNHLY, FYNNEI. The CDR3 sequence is CASSEASGPSTDTQYF. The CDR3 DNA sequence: TGTGCCAGCAGTGAAGCTAGCGGGCCGAGCACAGATACGCAGTATTTT.

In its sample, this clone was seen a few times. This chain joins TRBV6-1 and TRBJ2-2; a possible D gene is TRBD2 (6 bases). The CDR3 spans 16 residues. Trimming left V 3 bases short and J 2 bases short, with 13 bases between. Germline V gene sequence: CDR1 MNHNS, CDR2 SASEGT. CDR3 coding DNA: TGTGCCAGCAGTGACCCACTAGCCCTCAACACCGGGGAGCTGTTTTTT. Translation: CASSDPLALNTGELFF.

CDR3 bases: TGTGCCAGCAGCGTCCTAGCGATAAAAGAGACCCAGTACTTC. Amino acids: CASSVLAIKETQYF. V gene TRBV7-9 combines with J gene TRBJ2-5, with D possibly being TRBD2 (6 bases). The CDR3 length is 14 residues. CDR1 is SEHNR and CDR2 is FQNEAQ in the germline V gene (reference sequence). Trimming stripped 5 bases from V and 3 bases from J, with 13 bases between.

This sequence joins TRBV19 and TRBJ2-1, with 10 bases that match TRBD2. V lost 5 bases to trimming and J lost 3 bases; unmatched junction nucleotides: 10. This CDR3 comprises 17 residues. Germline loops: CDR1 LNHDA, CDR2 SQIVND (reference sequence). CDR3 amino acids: CASSDGLAVGDYNEQFF. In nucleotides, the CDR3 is TGTGCCAGTAGTGATGGACTAGCGGTGGGTGACTACAATGAGCAGTTCTTC.

CDR3 amino acids: CASSSFRSDTQYF. The CDR3 DNA follows: TGTGCCAGCAGCTCGTTTCGGTCAGATACGCAGTATTTT. The V and J genes are TRBV11-3 and TRBJ2-3; D ambiguous. This CDR3 region has 13 residues. V was clipped by 4 bases and J by 4 bases, with 9 bases between them. CDR1 and CDR2 (germline): SGHNT, YENEEA. The whole variable domain, remainder taken from reference TRBV11-3 and TRBJ2-3, is EAGVVQSPRYKIIEKKQPVAFWCNPISGHNTLYWYLQNLGQGPELLIRYENEEAVDDSQLPKDRFSAERLKGVDSTLKIQPAELGDSAVYLCASSSFRSDTQYFGPGTRLTVL.

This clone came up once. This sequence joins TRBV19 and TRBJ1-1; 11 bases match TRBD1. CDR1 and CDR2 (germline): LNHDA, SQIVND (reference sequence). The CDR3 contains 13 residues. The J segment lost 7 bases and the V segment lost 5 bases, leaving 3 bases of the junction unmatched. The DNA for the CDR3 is TGTGCCAGTAGTCCGGACAGGGGGCTTGAAGCTTTCTTT. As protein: CASSPDRGLEAFF.

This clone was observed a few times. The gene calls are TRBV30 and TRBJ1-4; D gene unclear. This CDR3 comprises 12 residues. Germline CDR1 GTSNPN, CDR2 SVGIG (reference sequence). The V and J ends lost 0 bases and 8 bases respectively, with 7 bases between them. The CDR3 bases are TGTGCCTGGAGTGTAGTAGCCGAAAAACTGTTTTTT. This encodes CAWSVVAEKLFF.

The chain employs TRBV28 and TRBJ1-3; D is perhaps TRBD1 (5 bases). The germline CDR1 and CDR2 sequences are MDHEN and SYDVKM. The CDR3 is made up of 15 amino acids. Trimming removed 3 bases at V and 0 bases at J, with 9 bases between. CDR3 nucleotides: TGTGCCAGCAGTTTGCAGGGCCGCTCTGGAAACACCATATATTTT. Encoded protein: CASSLQGRSGNTIYF.

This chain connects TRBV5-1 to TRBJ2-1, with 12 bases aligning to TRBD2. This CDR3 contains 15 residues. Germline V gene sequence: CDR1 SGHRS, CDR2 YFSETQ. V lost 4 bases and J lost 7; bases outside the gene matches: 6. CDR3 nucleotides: TGCGCCAGCAGCACGACTAGCGGGAGTGGTAATGAGCAGTTCTTC. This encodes CASSTTSGSGNEQFF. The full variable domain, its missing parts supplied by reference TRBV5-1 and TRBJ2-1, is KAGVTQTPRYLIKTRGQQVTLSCSPISGHRSVSWYQQTPGQGLQFLFEYFSETQRNKGNFPGRFSGRQFSNSRSEMNVSTLELGDSALYLCASSTTSGSGNEQFFGPGTRLTVL.

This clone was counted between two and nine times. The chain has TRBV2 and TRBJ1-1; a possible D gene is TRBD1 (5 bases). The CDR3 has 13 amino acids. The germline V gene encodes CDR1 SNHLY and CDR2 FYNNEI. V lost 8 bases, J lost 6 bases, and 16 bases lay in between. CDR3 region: CASLQETEAEAFF. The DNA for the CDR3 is TGTGCCAGCTTACAGGAAACCGAGGCTGAAGCTTTCTTT.

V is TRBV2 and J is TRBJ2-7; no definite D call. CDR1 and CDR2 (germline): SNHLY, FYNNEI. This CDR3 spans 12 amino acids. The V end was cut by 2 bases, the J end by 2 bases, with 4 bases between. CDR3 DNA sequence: TGTGCCAGCAGTGAACAGACCTACGAGCAGTACTTC. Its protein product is CASSEQTYEQYF.

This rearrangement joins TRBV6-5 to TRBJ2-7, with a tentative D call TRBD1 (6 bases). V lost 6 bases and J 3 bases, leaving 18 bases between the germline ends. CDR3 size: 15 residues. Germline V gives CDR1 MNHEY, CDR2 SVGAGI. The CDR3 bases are TGTGCCAGCAGCCGACCCGGACAGACGTTCTACGAGCAGTACTTC. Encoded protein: CASSRPGQTFYEQYF.

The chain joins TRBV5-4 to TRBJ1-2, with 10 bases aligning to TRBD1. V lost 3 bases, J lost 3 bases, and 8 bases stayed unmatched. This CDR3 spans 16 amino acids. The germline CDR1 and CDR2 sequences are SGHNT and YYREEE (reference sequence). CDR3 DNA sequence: TGTGCCAGCAGCTCGAAAGACAGGGGGCGCGACTATGGCTACACCTTC. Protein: CASSSKDRGRDYGYTF.

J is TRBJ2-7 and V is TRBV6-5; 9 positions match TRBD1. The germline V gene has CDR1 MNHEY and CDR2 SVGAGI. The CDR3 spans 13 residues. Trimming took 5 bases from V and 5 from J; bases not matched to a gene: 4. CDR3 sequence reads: CASSPGTGNEQYF. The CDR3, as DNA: TGTGCCAGCAGTCCCGGGACAGGGAACGAGCAGTACTTC.

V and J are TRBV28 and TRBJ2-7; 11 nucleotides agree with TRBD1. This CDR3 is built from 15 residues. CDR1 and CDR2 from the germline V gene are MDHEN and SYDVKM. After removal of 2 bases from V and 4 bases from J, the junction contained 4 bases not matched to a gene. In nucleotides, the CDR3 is TGTGCCAGCAGTTTAGGGACAGGGGGACTTTACGAGCAGTACTTC. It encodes CASSLGTGGLYEQYF.

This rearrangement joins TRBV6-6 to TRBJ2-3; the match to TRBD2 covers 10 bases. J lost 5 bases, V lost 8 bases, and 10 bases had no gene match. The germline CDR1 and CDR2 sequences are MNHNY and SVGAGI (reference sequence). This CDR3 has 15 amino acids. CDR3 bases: TGTGCCAGCCCCGAGGTAGCGGGAGGCAGAGATACGCAGTATTTT. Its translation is CASPEVAGGRDTQYF.

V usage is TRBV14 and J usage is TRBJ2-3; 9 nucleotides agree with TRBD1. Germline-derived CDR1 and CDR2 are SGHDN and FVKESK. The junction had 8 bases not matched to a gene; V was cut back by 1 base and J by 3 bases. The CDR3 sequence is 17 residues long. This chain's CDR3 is CASSQVFGTGKTDTQYF. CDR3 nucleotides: TGTGCCAGCAGCCAAGTGTTCGGGACAGGGAAAACAGATACGCAGTATTTT.

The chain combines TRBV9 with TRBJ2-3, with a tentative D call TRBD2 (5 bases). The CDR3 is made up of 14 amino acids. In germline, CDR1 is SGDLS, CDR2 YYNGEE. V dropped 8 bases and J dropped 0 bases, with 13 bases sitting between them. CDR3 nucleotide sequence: TGTGCCAGTCAAGCGGATACTAGCACAGATACGCAGTATTTT. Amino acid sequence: CASQADTSTDTQYF.

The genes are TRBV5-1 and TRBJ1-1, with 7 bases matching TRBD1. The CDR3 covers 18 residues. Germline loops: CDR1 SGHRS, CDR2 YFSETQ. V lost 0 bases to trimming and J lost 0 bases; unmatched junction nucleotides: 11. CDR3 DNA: TGCGCCAGCAGCTTGGATTGGGGACAGAACCCCATGAACACTGAAGCTTTCTTT. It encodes CASSLDWGQNPMNTEAFF.

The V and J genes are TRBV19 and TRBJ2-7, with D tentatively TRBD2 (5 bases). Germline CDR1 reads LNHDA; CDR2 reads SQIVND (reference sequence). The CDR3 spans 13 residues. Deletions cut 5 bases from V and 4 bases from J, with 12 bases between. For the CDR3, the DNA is TGTGCCAGTAGTCCCTCGGGAATTTACGAGCAGTACTTC. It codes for CASSPSGIYEQYF. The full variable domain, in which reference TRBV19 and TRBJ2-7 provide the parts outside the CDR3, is DGGITQSPKYLFRKEGQNVTLSCEQNLNHDAMYWYRQDPGQGLRLIYYSQIVNDFQKGDIAEGYSVSREKKESFPLTVTSAQKNPTAFYLCASSPSGIYEQYFGPGTRLTVT.

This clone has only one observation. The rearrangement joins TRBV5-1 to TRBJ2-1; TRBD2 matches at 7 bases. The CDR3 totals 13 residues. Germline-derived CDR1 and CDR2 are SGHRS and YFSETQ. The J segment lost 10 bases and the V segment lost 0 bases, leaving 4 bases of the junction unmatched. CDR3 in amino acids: CASSLGLANEQFF. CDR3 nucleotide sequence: TGCGCCAGCAGCTTGGGACTAGCCAACGAGCAGTTCTTC.

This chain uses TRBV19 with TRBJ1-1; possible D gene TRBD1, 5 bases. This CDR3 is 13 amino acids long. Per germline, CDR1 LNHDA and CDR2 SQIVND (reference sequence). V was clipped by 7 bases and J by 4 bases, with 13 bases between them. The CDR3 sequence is CASTLMGGTEAFF. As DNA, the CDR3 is TGTGCCAGTACCCTGATGGGGGGCACTGAAGCTTTCTTT.

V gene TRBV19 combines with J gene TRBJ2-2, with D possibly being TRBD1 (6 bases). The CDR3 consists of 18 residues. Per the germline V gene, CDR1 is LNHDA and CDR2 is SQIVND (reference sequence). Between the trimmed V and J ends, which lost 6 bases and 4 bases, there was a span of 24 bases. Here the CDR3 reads CASRSPPGHNTGTGELFF. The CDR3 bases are TGTGCCAGTAGATCTCCACCGGGACACAATACGGGCACCGGGGAGCTGTTTTTT.